A selection of T cell receptor beta chains follows, all from one sample in a study of regulatory T cells in long-lasting Graves disease. TCRdb used MiXCR to reprocess the multiplex PCR reads, holding one entry per CDR3 protein. This sample yields some 430,000 distinct CDR3 sequences, of which roughly 21% are seen a single time; 6.5% to 9% belongs to the top ten. The input for sequencing was peripheral blood mononuclear cells (PBMCs), taken when the disease was refractory, from a patient treated with antithyroid drugs. The receptors come from a female donor with Graves disease. CDR3s include the opening cysteine and the closing phenylalanine or tryptophan. Fields, in order: J gene, D gene, clone size, V gene, CDR3 DNA, CDR3 protein. D genes are given only for firm matches. Size values are once, few and many counts, or a class for expanded clones, and some rows have none.

>TRBJ1-5|NA|few|TRBV20-1
TGCAGTGCTAGAGATTGGGCAGGGGTTCGGCCCCAGCATTTT
CSARDWAGVRPQHF
>TRBJ2-2|TRBD2|NA|TRBV5-6
TGTGCCAGCAGCTTGGAGCTAGCGGGAGACACCGGGGAGCTGTTTTTT
CASSLELAGDTGELFF
>TRBJ2-7|NA|NA|TRBV6-1
TGTGCCAGCAGTACGGCGGGACAGTCCTACGAGCGGTACTTC
CASSTAGQSYERYF
>TRBJ1-1|NA|NA|TRBV6-1
TGTGCCAGCAGTCGGGTCGGCACTGAAGCTTTCTTT
CASSRVGTEAFF
>TRBJ2-7|TRBD1|many|TRBV7-9
TGTGCCAGCAGCTTCAAACAGGGGGTTCACGAGCAGTACTTC
CASSFKQGVHEQYF
>TRBJ2-7|NA|NA|TRBV29-1
TGCAGCGTTGAAGATTCTCAACAATCCTACGAGCAGTACTTC
CSVEDSQQSYEQYF
>TRBJ1-1|TRBD1|many|TRBV2
TGTGCCAGCAGCCCCCTAGGACAGGGGGGAGCTTTCTTT
CASSPLGQGGAFF
>TRBJ1-1|TRBD1|NA|TRBV11-2
TGTGCCAGCAGACCCCTACAGGGGGCAGCGAACACTGAAGCTTTCTTT
CASRPLQGAANTEAFF
>TRBJ1-1|NA|NA|TRBV19
TGTGCCAGTAGTATAGCTTGGGAGGGGACTGAAGCTTTCTTT
CASSIAWEGTEAFF
>TRBJ1-1|TRBD1|NA|TRBV3-1
TGTGCCAGCAGCCAAGATTCTCGGACAGGCAAGAACACTGAAGCTTTCTTT
CASSQDSRTGKNTEAFF
>TRBJ2-7|TRBD2|few|TRBV29-1
TGCAGCGGTCTAGGGACTAGCGGCGAGCAGTACTTC
CSGLGTSGEQYF
>TRBJ1-5|NA|few|TRBV7-8
TGTGCCAGCAGCCTTACGGAGGGGGTTAATCAGCCCCAGCATTTT
CASSLTEGVNQPQHF
>TRBJ2-7|TRBD1|many|TRBV28
TGTGCCAGCAGTTTGTCGACAGGGAGCTCCTACGAGCAGTACTTC
CASSLSTGSSYEQYF
>TRBJ1-2|NA|NA|TRBV4-1
TGCGCCAGCAGCCACGGCCAAGGGTCCTATGGCTACACCTTC
CASSHGQGSYGYTF
>TRBJ1-5|TRBD1|many|TRBV6-1
TGTGCCAGCAGTGGGGACAGGGTTCAGCCCCAGCATTTT
CASSGDRVQPQHF
>TRBJ2-7|NA|many|TRBV24-1
TGTGCCACCAGTGACGCCACGGACAGAACCTACGAGCAGTACTTC
CATSDATDRTYEQYF
>TRBJ1-5|NA|few|TRBV5-8
TGTGCCAGCGGGGGGGTCGGGGGTTACAATCAGCCCCAGCATTTT
CASGGVGGYNQPQHF
>TRBJ2-2|NA|many|TRBV2
TGTGCCAGCAGTGAAAGCTACGCCGGGGAGCTGTTTTTT
CASSESYAGELFF
>TRBJ1-5|NA|NA|TRBV4-1
TGCGCCAGCAGCCAAGTCGGAGGGCAGGTAAATCAGCCCCAGCATTTT
CASSQVGGQVNQPQHF
>TRBJ1-5|NA|many|TRBV28
TGTGCCAGTGACGGGACCCTCGGGAATCAGCCCCAGCATTTT
CASDGTLGNQPQHF
>TRBJ1-2|NA|many|TRBV28
TGTGCCAGCAGTTTCAGAGCCTTCTATGGCTACACCTTC
CASSFRAFYGYTF
>TRBJ1-1|NA|many|TRBV28
TGTGCCATTGCAAGGGAGTACACTGAAGCTTTCTTT
CAIAREYTEAFF